This TCR beta chain was profiled in a study of pediatric ulcerative colitis. Study-wide results and limits: Acute severe colitis showed lower rectal diversity from clonal expansions. A couple of patients had blood samples with substantially reduced template counts. Ulcerative colitis patients shared more blood-rectal clones than controls.

The germline CDR1 and CDR2 sequences are SGHTA and FQGNSA. Trimming shortened V by 4 bases and J by 8 bases, and 14 bases separated the two germline ends. There are 13 residues in the CDR3. The method was immunoSEQ multiplex PCR; TCRdb's version includes in-frame clones alone and lacks a portion of them. The sample lists some 15,000 clones, over 70% seen once, with more than 6.5% in the top ten. The rectum was sampled with one to two pinch biopsies at colonoscopy. Concerning this clone: The antigen is unknown.

The sample was gut tissue. The rearrangement uses TRBV7-2 and TRBJ1-1; D is undetermined. This TCR was sampled from a boy aged 5-17 years who was a control in a study of pediatric ulcerative colitis. The CDR3 sequence is CASSSHLLQEAFF. The CDR3 nucleotides are TGTGCCAGCAGCTCCCACCTTTTGCAAGAAGCTTTCTTT.